This T cell receptor beta chain was recovered during a study of blood T cell repertoires in COVID-19. Using immunoSEQ multiplex PCR, the repertoire was profiled, and TCRdb retains in-frame clones only, with some absent. The data contain approximately 330,000 clones, about 87% of them singletons. This clone was detected once. The clonotype originates from a man aged 25 to 40 with COVID-19, enrolled during active disease. Sequenced sample: peripheral blood.

The CDR3 DNA reads as TGTGCTAGTGGTGAGACTTACTCCCTATCGCCCTCTGGAAACACCATATATTTT. Translating it yields CASGETYSLSPSGNTIYF. The chain carries TRBV12-5 and TRBJ1-3; D is uncertain. The CDR3 has 18 amino acids. From germline, CDR1 is LGHNT and CDR2 FRNRAP. Trimming cost V 5 bases and J 0 bases, with 20 bases left between them.